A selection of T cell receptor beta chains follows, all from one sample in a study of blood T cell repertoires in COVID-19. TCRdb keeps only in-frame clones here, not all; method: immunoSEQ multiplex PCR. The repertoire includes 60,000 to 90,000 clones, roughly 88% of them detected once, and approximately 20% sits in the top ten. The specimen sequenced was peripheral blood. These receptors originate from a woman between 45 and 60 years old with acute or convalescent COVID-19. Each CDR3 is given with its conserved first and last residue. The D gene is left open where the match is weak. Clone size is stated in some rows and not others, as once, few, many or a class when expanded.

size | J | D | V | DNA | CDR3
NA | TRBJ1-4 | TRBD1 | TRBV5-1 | TGCGCCAGCAGCCCGACAGGGATTACTGAAAAACTGTTTTTT | CASSPTGITEKLFF
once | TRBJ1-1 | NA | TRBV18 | TGTGCCAGCTCACCACCGTCCAAGAGAGTGAACACTGAAGCTTTCTTT | CASSPPSKRVNTEAFF
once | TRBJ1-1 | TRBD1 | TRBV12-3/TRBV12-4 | TGTGCCAGCTCGATTTTCGGGACAGGAGAAGCTTTCTTT | CASSIFGTGEAFF
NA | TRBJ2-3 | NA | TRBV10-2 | TGCGCCAGTTACGGCGGTAGCTCGGGAAAGGATACGCAGTATTTT | CASYGGSSGKDTQYF
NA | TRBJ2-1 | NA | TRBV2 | TGTGCCAGCAGTGAAATCGAGCGCTTCTTC | CASSEIERFF
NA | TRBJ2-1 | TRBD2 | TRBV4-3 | TGCGCCAGCAGCCAAGTGGGGCTAGCGGACAATGAGCAGTTCTTC | CASSQVGLADNEQFF
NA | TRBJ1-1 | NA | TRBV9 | TGTGCCAGCAGCGTAGTCCCGGTGAACACTGAAGCTTTCTTT | CASSVVPVNTEAFF
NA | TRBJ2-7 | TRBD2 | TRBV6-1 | TGTGCCAGCAGTGAAGAAGCGGGGGGACCTTACGAGCAGTACTTC | CASSEEAGGPYEQYF
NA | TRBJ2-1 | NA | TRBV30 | TGTGCCTGGAGTGTAGCAGTTCGCGGTGAGCAGTTCTTC | CAWSVAVRGEQFF
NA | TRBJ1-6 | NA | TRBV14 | TGTGCCAGCAGCCAAGATGGGAGTTATAATTCACCCCTCCACTTT | CASSQDGSYNSPLHF
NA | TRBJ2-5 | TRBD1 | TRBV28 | TGTGCCAGCAGTTTATCGACAGGGTACCAAGAGACCCAGTACTTC | CASSLSTGYQETQYF
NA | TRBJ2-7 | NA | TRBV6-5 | TGTGCCGCCGTGGCGGGACAGCCATACGAGCAGTACTTC | CAAVAGQPYEQYF
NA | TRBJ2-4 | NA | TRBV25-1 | TGTGCCAGCAGTGACGGCCCCGGGACAATAGCCAAAAACATTCAGTACTTC | CASSDGPGTIAKNIQYF
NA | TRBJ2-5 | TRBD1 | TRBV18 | TGTGCCAGCTCACCCACGGACAGGGGGAAGACCCAGTACTTC | CASSPTDRGKTQYF
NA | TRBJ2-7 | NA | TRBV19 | TGTGCCAGTAGTTCGGGCAGGGGACCCTACGAGCAGTACTTC | CASSSGRGPYEQYF
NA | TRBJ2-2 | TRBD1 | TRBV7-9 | TGTGCCAGCAGCCATCCGGGACAGGGGACCGGGGAGCTGTTTTTT | CASSHPGQGTGELFF
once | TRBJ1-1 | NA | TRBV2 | TGTGCCAGCAGTCACTCATCCCGGGGGGGGATGAACACTGAAGCTTTCTTT | CASSHSSRGGMNTEAFF
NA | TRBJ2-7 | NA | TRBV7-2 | TGTGCCAGCAGCTACGGGGGGCAGTCCTACGAGCAGTACTTC | CASSYGGQSYEQYF
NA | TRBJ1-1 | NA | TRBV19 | TGTGCCAGTAGTCCGGTAGACAGAAACCTTCCAGCTTTCTTT | CASSPVDRNLPAFF
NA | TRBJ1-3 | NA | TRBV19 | TGTGCCAGTAGTCCGGGGAAAACTGGAAACACCATATATTTT | CASSPGKTGNTIYF
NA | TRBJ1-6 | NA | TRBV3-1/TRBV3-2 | TGTGCCAGCAGCCAAGATGGAGGGTATAATTCACCCCTCCACTTT | CASSQDGGYNSPLHF
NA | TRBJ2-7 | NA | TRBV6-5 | TGTGCCAGCACGGTGGAGACTAGCTACGAGCAGTACTTC | CASTVETSYEQYF
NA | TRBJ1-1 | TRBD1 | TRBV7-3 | TGTGCCAGCAGTTACGGCGGGACAGCCGAAGCTTTCTTT | CASSYGGTAEAFF
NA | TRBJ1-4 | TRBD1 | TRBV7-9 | TGTGCCAGCCATAATAGAGACAGGGAGGAAAAACTGTTTTTT | CASHNRDREEKLFF
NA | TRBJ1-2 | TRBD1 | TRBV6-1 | TGTGCCAGCAGTGAATTACAGGGGGCGAACTTCTATGGCTACACCTTC | CASSELQGANFYGYTF
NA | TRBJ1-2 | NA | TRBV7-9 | TGTGCCAGCAGCTTAGGAGGCAGGGACTATGGCTACACCTTC | CASSLGGRDYGYTF
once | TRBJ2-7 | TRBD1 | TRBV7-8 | TGTGCCAGCAATCTGGTGGGACAGGGTCCGGGCGAGCAGTACTTC | CASNLVGQGPGEQYF
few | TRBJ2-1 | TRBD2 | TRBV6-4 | TGTGCCAGCAGCCCGGACCCCGGGACTAGCGATGAGCAGTTCTTC | CASSPDPGTSDEQFF
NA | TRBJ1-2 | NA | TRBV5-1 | TGCGCCAGCAGCGCCAGTATTACAGGACCCTATGGCTACACCTTC | CASSASITGPYGYTF
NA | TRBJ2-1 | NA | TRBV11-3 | TGTGCCAGCAGCTTAGCTCCCAGCGACGAGCAGTTCTTC | CASSLAPSDEQFF
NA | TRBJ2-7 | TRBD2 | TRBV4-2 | TGTGCCAGCAGCCAAGAGGGCGTAGCGGGGAGGAACGAGCAGTACTTC | CASSQEGVAGRNEQYF
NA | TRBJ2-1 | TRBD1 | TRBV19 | TGTGCCAGTAAAGGCCGGGACAGGGGCTATGAGCAGTTCTTC | CASKGRDRGYEQFF
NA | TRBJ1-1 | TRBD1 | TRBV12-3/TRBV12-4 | TGTGCCAGCAACCCGACAGGGGGCACGATAGCTTTCTTT | CASNPTGGTIAFF
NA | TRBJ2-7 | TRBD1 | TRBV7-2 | TGTGCCAGCAGATTAAGGGGCTTTGGGACAGGGACCTACGAGCAGTACTTC | CASRLRGFGTGTYEQYF
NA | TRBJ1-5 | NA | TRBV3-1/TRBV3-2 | TGTGCCAGCAGCCAAGCCTCTCAGCCCCAGCATTTT | CASSQASQPQHF
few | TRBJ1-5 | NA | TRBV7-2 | TGTGCCAGCAGCTCGGGGGTACAACACCATCAGCCCCAGCATTTT | CASSSGVQHHQPQHF
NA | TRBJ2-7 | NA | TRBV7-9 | TGTGCCAGCAGCTTAACCTCCAGCGGCGAGCAGTACTTC | CASSLTSSGEQYF
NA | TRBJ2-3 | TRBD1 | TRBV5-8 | TGTGCCAGCAGCTGGGACAGGGGGTCCGATACGCAGTATTTT | CASSWDRGSDTQYF